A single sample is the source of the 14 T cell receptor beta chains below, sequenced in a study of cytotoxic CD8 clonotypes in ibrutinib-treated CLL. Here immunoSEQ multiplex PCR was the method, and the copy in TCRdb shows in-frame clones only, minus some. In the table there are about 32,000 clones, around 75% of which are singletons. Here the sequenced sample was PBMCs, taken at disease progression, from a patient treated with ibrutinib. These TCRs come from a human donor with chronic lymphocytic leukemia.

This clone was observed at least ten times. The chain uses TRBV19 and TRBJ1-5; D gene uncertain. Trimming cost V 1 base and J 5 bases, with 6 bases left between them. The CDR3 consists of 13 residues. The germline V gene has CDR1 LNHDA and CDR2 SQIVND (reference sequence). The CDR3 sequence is CASSIGGDQPQHF. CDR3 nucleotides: TGTGCCAGTAGTATAGGGGGTGATCAGCCCCAGCATTTT.

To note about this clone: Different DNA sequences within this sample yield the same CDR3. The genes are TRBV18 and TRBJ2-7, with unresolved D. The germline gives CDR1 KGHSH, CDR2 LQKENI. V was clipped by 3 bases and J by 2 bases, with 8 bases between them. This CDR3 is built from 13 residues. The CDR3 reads CASSPRRAYEQYF. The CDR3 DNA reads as TGTGCCAGCTCACCGAGACGGGCCTACGAGCAGTACTTC.

CDR3 bases: TGCGCCAGCAGCTCTGAGGCGGTGGATACGCAGTATTTT. Its translation: CASSSEAVDTQYF. This chain links TRBV5-1 with TRBJ2-3; D gene ambiguous. Germline V lookup: CDR1 SGHRS, CDR2 YFSETQ. V was cut by 3 bases and J by 6 bases, with 11 bases left in between. The CDR3 totals 13 residues.

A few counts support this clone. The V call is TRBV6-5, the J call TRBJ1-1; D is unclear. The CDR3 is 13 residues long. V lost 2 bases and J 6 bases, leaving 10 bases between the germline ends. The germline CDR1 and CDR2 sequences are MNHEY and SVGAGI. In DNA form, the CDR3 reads TGTGCCAGCAGTTACGTTGGGAGCTCTGAAGCTTTCTTT. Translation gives CASSYVGSSEAFF.

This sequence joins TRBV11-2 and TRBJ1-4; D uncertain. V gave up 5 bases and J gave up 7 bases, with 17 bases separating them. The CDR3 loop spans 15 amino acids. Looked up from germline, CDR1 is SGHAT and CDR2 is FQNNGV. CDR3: CASSARPGMAEKLFF. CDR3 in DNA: TGTGCCAGCAGCGCCCGACCTGGGATGGCTGAAAAACTGTTTTTT.

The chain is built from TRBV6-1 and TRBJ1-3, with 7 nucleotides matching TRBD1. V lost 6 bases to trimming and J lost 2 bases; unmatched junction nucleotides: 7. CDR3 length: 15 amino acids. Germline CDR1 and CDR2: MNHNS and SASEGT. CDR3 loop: CASSLEGAAGNTIYF. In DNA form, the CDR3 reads TGTGCCAGCAGCCTTGAGGGGGCGGCTGGAAACACCATATATTTT.

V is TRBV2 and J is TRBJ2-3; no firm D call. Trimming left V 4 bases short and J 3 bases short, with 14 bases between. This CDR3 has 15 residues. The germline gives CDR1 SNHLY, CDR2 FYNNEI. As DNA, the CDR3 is TGTGCCAGCAGTGTTTCGGGCAGGACGACAGATACGCAGTATTTT. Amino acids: CASSVSGRTTDTQYF.

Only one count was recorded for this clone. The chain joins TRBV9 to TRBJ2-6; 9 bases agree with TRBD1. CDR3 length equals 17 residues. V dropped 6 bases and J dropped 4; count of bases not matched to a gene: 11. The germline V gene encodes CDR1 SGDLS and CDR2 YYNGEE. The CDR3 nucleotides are TGTGCCAGCATGTTTGGGACAGGGCCTTCGGGGGCCAACGTCCTGACTTTC. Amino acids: CASMFGTGPSGANVLTF.

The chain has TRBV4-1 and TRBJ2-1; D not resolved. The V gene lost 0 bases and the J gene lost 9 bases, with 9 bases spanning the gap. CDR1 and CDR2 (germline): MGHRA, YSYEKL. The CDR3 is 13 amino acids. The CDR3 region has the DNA TGCGCCAGCAGCCAAGATCGCCGTGGTGAGCAGTTCTTC. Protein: CASSQDRRGEQFF.

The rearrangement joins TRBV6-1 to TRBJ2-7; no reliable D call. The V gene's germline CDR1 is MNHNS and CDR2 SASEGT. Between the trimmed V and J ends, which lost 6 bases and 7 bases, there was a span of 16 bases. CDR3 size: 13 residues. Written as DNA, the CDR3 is TGTGCCAGCAGCCCAAGCTGGGCTCAGGAGCAGTACTTC. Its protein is CASSPSWAQEQYF.

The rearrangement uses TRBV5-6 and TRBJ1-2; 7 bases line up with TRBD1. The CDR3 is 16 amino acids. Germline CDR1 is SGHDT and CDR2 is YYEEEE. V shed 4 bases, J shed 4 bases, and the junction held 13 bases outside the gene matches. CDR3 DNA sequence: TGTGCCAGCAGCCCCATTAGACAGGGCATCGGCTATGGCTACACCTTC. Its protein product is CASSPIRQGIGYGYTF.

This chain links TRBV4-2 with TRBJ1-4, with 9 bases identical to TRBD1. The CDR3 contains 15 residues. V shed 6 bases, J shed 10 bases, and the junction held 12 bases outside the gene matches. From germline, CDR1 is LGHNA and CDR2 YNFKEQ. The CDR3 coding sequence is TGTGCCAGCAGTAAAGAGACAGGGGGGTTAGGAAAACTGTTTTTT. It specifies CASSKETGGLGKLFF.

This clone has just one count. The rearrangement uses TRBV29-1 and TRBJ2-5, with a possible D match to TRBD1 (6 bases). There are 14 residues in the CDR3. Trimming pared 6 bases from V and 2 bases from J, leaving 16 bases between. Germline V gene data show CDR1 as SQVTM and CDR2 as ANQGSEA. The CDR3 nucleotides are TGCAGCGTCGACTATCTGGACAGACAAGAGACCCAGTACTTC. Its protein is CSVDYLDRQETQYF.

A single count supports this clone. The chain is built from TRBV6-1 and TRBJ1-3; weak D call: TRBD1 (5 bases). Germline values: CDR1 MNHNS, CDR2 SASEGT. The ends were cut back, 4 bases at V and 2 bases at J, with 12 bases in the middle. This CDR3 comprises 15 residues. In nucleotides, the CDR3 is TGTGCCAGCAGTGGCCCCTCGGGGGCTGGAAACACCATATATTTT. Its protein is CASSGPSGAGNTIYF.